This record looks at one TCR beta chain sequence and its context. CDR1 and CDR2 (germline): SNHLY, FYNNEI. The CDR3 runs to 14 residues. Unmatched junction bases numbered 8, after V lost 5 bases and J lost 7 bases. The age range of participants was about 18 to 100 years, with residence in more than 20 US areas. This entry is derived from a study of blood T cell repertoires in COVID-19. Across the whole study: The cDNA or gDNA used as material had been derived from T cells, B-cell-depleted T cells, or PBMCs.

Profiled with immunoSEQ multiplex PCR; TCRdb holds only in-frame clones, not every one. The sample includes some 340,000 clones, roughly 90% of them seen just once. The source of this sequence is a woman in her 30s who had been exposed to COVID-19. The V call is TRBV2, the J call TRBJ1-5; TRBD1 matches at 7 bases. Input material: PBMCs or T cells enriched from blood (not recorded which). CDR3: CASSPTAGGQPQHF. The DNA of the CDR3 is TGTGCCAGCAGTCCGACGGCAGGGGGACAGCCCCAGCATTTT.